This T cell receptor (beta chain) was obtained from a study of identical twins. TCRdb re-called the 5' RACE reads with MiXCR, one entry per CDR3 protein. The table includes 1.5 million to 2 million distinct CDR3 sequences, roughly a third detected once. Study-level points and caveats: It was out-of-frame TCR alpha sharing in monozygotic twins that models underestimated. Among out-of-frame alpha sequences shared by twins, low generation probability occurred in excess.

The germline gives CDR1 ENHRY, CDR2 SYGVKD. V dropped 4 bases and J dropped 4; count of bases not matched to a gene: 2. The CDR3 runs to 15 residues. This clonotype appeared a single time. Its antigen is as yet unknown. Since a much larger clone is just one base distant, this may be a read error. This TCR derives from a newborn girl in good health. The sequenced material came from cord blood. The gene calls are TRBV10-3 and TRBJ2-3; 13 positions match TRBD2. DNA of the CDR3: TGTGCCATCAGTGGGACTAGCGGGAGCGCAGATACGCAGTATTTT. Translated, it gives CAISGTSGSADTQYF.